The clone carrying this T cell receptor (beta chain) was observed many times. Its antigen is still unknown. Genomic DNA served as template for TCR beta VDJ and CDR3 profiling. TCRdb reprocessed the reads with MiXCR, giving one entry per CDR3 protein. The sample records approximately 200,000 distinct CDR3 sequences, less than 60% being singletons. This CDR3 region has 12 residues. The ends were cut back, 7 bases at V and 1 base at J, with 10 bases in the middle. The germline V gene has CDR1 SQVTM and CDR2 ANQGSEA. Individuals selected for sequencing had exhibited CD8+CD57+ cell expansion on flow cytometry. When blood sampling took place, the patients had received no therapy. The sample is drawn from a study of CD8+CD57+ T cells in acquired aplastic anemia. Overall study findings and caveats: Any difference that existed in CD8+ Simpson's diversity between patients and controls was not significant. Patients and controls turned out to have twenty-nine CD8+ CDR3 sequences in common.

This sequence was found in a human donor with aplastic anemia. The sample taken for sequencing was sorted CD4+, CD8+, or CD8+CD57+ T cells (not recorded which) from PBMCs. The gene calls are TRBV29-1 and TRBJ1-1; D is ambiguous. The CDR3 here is CSAREGNTEAFF. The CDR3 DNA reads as TGCAGCGCCCGAGAGGGGAACACTGAAGCTTTCTTT.